Below, 20 T cell receptor beta chains from the same sample are listed, as sequenced in a study of shared clonotypes between healthy human individuals. Assay: immunoSEQ multiplex PCR; the TCRdb copy retains only in-frame clones and omits some. The sample has hundreds of thousands of clones, 75% to 80% seen once; the top ten hold approximately 12%. Material for sequencing was PBMCs. The receptors derive from a woman aged 40-49 years in good health. Some clones in this sample may be carry-over from other donors' samples.

On this clone: The likely explanation is a read error, given a far larger clone one base away. The chain couples TRBV7-2 to TRBJ2-5, with 7 bases matching TRBD1. The germline V gene has CDR1 SGHTA and CDR2 FQGNSA. This CDR3 spans 13 amino acids. The junction had 3 bases not matched to a gene; V was cut back by 3 bases and J by 5 bases. The CDR3 is CASSFDREETQYF. The CDR3 region has the DNA TGTGCCAGCAGCTTCGACAGGGAGGAGACCCAGTACTTC.

Note on this clone: The junction shows a germline mismatch at one end, possibly a read error. V and J are TRBV4-1 and TRBJ2-7; 7 positions match TRBD1. The CDR3 covers 13 residues. CDR1 and CDR2 (germline): MGHRA, YSYEKL. CDR3 in amino acids: CASSRSPNGQVNF. CDR3 DNA sequence: TGCGCCAGCAGCCGTAGCCCGAACGGACAGGTAAACTTC.

The chain has TRBV7-9 and TRBJ2-7; D is uncertain. The CDR3 has 11 residues. The germline V and J ends were trimmed by 1 base and 4 bases, with 2 bases remaining between them. The germline gives CDR1 SEHNR, CDR2 FQNEAQ (reference sequence). The CDR3 DNA sequence: TGTGCCAGCAGCTTAGAGTACGAGCAGTACTTC. This gives the protein CASSLEYEQYF.

The V call is TRBV19, the J call TRBJ2-7; the match to TRBD2 covers 8 bases. CDR1 is LNHDA, CDR2 SQIVND, per germline (reference sequence). CDR3 size: 14 residues. V lost 6 bases, J lost 6 bases, and 10 bases stayed unmatched. The CDR3 region has the DNA TGTGCCAGTAGCATCGGGGGGGGTCCTCCCGAGCAGTACTTC. Residues: CASSIGGGPPEQYF.

A remark on this clone: With a far larger clone one base away, a read error is the likely cause. V is TRBV30 and J is TRBJ2-1; D gene ambiguous. CDR3 length: 12 amino acids. Germline CDR1 is GTSNPN and CDR2 is SVGIG (reference sequence). Written as DNA, the CDR3 is TGTGTCTGGACCATCACAAGCAATGAGCAGTTCTTC. Translating gives CVWTITSNEQFF.

The chain links TRBV18 to TRBJ2-7; D remains ambiguous. Germline CDR1 and CDR2: KGHSH and LQKENI. Trimming cost V 5 bases and J 3 bases, with 8 bases left between them. The length of the CDR3 is 12 residues. The CDR3 DNA reads as TGTGCCAGCTCAAGGGATGTCTACGAGCAGTACTTC. This sequence encodes CASSRDVYEQYF.

The V and J genes are TRBV7-2 and TRBJ2-1; 15 positions agree with TRBD2. Germline V gives CDR1 SGHTA, CDR2 FQGNSA. The CDR3 is 19 residues long. V lost 5 bases to trimming and J lost 6 bases; unmatched junction nucleotides: 14. This chain's CDR3 is CASSPRPGTSGRRINEQFF. The CDR3 DNA sequence: TGTGCCAGCAGCCCCCGCCCCGGGACTAGCGGGAGGAGGATCAATGAGCAGTTCTTC.

The chain combines TRBV4-1 with TRBJ2-7; D unresolved. CDR1 MGHRA and CDR2 YSYEKL come from the germline V gene. This CDR3 is 15 amino acids long. Trimming left V 2 bases short and J 0 bases short, with 11 bases between. CDR3 DNA sequence: TGCGCCAGCAGCCAAATTCGTGGGTACTCCTACGAGCAGTACTTC. Encoded protein: CASSQIRGYSYEQYF.

The rearrangement joins TRBV29-1 to TRBJ1-1; D perhaps matches TRBD1 (6 bases). The CDR3 has 14 residues. With 4 bases removed from V and 0 bases from J, the gap between germline ends came to 12 bases. Germline CDR1 SQVTM, CDR2 ANQGSEA. CDR3 coding DNA: TGCAGCGTTGGCGGGGGGCCTATGAACACTGAAGCTTTCTTT. Translating gives CSVGGGPMNTEAFF. The whole variable domain, filled in from reference TRBV29-1 and TRBJ1-1, reads SAVISQKPSRDICQRGTSLTIQCQVDSQVTMMFWYRQQPGQSLTLIATANQGSEATYESGFVIDKFPISRPNLTFSTLTVSNMSPEDSSIYLCSVGGGPMNTEAFFGQGTRLTVV.

The gene calls are TRBV28 and TRBJ2-7; TRBD1 matches at 9 bases. This CDR3 has 16 amino acids. Per germline, CDR1 MDHEN and CDR2 SYDVKM. V gave up 8 bases and J gave up 7 bases; unmatched junction bases: 18. The CDR3 sequence is CASSSQGQGIGGEQYF. The CDR3 DNA reads TGTGCCAGCTCCTCCCAGGGACAGGGAATCGGTGGAGAGCAGTACTTC.

A remark on this clone: This sequence is one base from a far larger clone and is likely a read error. V is TRBV4-3 and J is TRBJ2-7; 10 bases align to TRBD2. Germline V CDR1 and CDR2: LGHNA, YSLEER. This CDR3 region has 15 residues. The CDR3 region has the DNA TGCGCCAGCAGCCAAGATCGGGGGACTAGCGATACCTCCAGATTC. It specifies CASSQDRGTSDTSRF.

This clone was detected a few times. The chain carries TRBV18 and TRBJ2-7; 9 bases match TRBD2. Germline V gives CDR1 KGHSH, CDR2 LQKENI. The CDR3 is 15 residues long. The junction had 8 bases not matched to a gene; V was cut back by 8 bases and J by 0 bases. The CDR3: CASTGRTSVSYEQYF. Written as DNA, the CDR3 is TGTGCCAGCACCGGGCGGACTAGCGTCTCCTACGAGCAGTACTTC. The variable domain in full, completed from reference TRBV18 and TRBJ2-7, reads NAGVMQNPRHLVRRRGQEARLRCSPMKGHSHVYWYRQLPEEGLKFMVYLQKENIIDESGMPKERFSAEFPKEGPSILRIQQVVRGDSAAYFCASTGRTSVSYEQYFGPGTRLTVT.

The V and J genes are TRBV5-4 and TRBJ2-7, with TRBD1 matching over 8 bases. Per the germline V gene, CDR1 is SGHNT and CDR2 is YYREEE (reference sequence). Trimming at V came to 5 bases and at J to 2 bases, leaving 6 bases not matched to a gene. CDR3 size: 14 residues. The CDR3 DNA sequence: TGTGCCAGCAGTAAAGACAGGGGTCCCTACGAGCAGTACTTC. Its translation is CASSKDRGPYEQYF.

Worth noting for this clone: A read error is likely, as this CDR3 ends without the conserved phenylalanine or tryptophan. J is TRBJ2-7 and V is TRBV11-2; D is possibly TRBD2 (5 bases). The germline V gene encodes CDR1 SGHAT and CDR2 FQNNGV. CDR3 length equals 16 residues. Trimming pared 4 bases from V and 5 bases from J, leaving 21 bases between. CDR3 DNA: TGTGCCAGCAGCTCCTTGATAGCCCGAACTAGGCACGAGCAGTACTTA. Protein: CASSSLIARTRHEQYL.

The chain couples TRBV18 to TRBJ2-5, with D hard to call. The length of the CDR3 is 13 residues. Trimming removed 1 base at V and 5 bases at J, with 8 bases between. The V gene's germline CDR1 is KGHSH and CDR2 LQKENI. This CDR3 reads CASSPQWRETQYF. The CDR3 bases are TGTGCCAGCTCACCACAGTGGCGGGAGACCCAGTACTTC. Filled out from reference TRBV18 and TRBJ2-5, the complete variable domain reads NAGVMQNPRHLVRRRGQEARLRCSPMKGHSHVYWYRQLPEEGLKFMVYLQKENIIDESGMPKERFSAEFPKEGPSILRIQQVVRGDSAAYFCASSPQWRETQYFGPGTRLLVL.

This chain joins TRBV9 and TRBJ2-1; no definite D call. The CDR3 consists of 13 residues. The germline V and J ends were trimmed by 0 bases and 5 bases, with 6 bases remaining between them. CDR1 is SGDLS, CDR2 YYNGEE, per germline. The CDR3 spells CASSVEANNEQFF. Here the CDR3 DNA reads TGTGCCAGCAGCGTAGAGGCAAACAATGAGCAGTTCTTC. The full variable domain, rest sourced from reference TRBV9 and TRBJ2-1, is DSGVTQTPKHLITATGQRVTLRCSPRSGDLSVYWYQQSLDQGLQFLIQYYNGEERAKGNILERFSAQQFPDLHSELNLSSLELGDSALYFCASSVEANNEQFFGPGTRLTVL.

This clone was seen a single time. The CDR3 DNA reads TGTGCCAGCAGCTTGGGAAGGCGGGGAATTAACTATGGCTACACCTTC. The encoded protein is CASSLGRRGINYGYTF. The genes are TRBV4-2 and TRBJ1-2; D is uncertain. Germline CDR1 and CDR2: LGHNA and YNFKEQ. The CDR3 length is 16 residues. V lost 5 bases and J lost 1, with 17 bases in between.

This chain uses TRBV28 with TRBJ1-1; D unresolved. CDR1 is MDHEN, CDR2 SYDVKM, per germline. The ends were cut back, 2 bases at V and 5 bases at J, with 15 bases in the middle. The CDR3 is 15 residues long. CDR3 residues: CASSLPLGPETEAFF. In nucleotides, the CDR3 is TGTGCCAGCAGTTTACCCCTCGGGCCCGAGACTGAAGCTTTCTTT.

As for this clone: A much larger clone is a single base away; this may be a read error. This chain joins TRBV5-1 and TRBJ2-3; D remains unclear. CDR3 length: 15 amino acids. Germline V gene sequence: CDR1 SGHRS, CDR2 YFSETQ. Written as DNA, the CDR3 is TGCGTCAGCAGCTTGGTGCAGAGGAGCACAGATACGCAGTATTTT. This translates into CVSSLVQRSTDTQYF.

This rearrangement joins TRBV2 to TRBJ1-5, with D hard to call. This CDR3 is built from 13 residues. The germline gives CDR1 SNHLY, CDR2 FYNNEI. V was cut by 2 bases and J by 5 bases, with 7 bases left in between. CDR3 residues: CASSEQHDQPQHF. The DNA for the CDR3 is TGTGCCAGCAGTGAACAGCACGATCAGCCCCAGCATTTT.